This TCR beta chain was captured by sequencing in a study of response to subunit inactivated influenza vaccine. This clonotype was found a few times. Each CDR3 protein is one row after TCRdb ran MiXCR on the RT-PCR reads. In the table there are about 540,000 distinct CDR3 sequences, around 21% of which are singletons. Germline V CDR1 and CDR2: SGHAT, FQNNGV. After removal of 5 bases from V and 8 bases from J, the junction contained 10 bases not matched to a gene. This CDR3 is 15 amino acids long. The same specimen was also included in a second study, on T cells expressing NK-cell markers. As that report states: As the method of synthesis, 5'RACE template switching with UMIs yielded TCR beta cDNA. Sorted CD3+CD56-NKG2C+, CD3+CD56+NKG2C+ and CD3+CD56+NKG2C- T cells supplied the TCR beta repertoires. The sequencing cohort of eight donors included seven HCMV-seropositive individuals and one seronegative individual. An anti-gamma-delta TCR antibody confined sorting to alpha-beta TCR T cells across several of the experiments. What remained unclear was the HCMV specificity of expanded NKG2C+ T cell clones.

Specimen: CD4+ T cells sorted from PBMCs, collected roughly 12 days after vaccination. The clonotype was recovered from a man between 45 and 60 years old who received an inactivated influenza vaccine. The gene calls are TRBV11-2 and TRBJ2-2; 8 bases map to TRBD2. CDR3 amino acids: CASSLRRVAGGELFF. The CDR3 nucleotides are TGTGCCAGCAGCCTCCGGAGGGTAGCGGGGGGGGAGCTGTTTTTT.